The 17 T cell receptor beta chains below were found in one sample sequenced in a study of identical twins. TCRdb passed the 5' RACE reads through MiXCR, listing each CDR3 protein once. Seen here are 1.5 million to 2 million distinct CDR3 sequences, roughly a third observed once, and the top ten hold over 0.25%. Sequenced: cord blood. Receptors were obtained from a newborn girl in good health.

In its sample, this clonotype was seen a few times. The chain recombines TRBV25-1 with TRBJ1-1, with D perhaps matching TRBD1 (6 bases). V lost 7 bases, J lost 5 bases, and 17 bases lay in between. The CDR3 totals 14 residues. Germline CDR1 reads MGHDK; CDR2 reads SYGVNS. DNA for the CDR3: TGTGCCAGCACTAAGTACAGGGAGGGGACTGAAGCTTTCTTT. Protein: CASTKYREGTEAFF.

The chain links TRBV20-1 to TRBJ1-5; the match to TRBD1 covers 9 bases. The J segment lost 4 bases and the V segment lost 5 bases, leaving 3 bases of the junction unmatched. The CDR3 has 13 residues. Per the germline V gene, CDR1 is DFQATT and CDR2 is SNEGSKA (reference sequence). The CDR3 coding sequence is TGCAGTGCTGGGGGACAGGGAAATCAGCCCCAGCATTTT. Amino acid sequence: CSAGGQGNQPQHF.

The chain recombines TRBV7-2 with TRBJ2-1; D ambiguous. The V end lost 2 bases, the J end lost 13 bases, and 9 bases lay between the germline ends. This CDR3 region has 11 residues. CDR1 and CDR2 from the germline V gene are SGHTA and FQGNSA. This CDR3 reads CASSLHETQFF. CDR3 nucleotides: TGTGCCAGCAGCTTACATGAGACCCAGTTCTTC.

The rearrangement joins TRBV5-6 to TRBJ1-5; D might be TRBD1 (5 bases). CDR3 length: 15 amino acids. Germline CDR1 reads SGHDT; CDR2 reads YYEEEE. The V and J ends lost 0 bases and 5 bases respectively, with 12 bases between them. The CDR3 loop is CASSLDTRGDQPQHF. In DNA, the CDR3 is TGTGCCAGCAGCTTGGATACCAGAGGGGATCAGCCCCAGCATTTT. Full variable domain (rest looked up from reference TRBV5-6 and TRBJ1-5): DAGVTQSPTHLIKTRGQQVTLRCSPKSGHDTVSWYQQALGQGPQFIFQYYEEEERQRGNFPDRFSGHQFPNYSSELNVNALLLGDSALYLCASSLDTRGDQPQHFGDGTRLSIL.

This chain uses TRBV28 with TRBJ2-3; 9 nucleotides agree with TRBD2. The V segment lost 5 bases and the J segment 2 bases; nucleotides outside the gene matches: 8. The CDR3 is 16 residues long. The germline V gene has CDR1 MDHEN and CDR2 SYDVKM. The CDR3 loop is CASSAQRLADTDTQYF. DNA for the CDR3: TGTGCCAGCAGTGCACAGCGACTAGCGGACACAGATACGCAGTATTTT.

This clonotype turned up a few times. CDR3 amino acids: CASSLGTRALHYEQYF. The CDR3, as DNA: TGTGCCAGCAGTTTGGGGACTAGAGCCCTCCATTACGAGCAGTACTTC. This sequence joins TRBV12-3 or TRBV12-4 and TRBJ2-7; 8 positions agree with TRBD2. This CDR3 region has 16 residues. V gave up 3 bases and J gave up 4 bases; unmatched junction bases: 11.

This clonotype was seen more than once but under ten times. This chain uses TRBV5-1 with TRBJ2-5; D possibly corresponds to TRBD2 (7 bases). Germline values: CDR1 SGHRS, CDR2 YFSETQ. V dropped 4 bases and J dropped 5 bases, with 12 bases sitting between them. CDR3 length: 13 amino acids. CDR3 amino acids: CASSRGADETQYF. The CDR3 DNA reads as TGCGCCAGCAGCCGGGGGGCGGATGAGACCCAGTACTTC.

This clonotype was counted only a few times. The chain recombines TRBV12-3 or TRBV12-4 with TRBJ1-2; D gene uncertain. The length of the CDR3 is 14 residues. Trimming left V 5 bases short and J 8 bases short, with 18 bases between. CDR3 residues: CASSPPGFGDGYTF. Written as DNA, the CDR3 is TGTGCCAGCAGTCCTCCCGGCTTCGGAGACGGCTACACCTTC.

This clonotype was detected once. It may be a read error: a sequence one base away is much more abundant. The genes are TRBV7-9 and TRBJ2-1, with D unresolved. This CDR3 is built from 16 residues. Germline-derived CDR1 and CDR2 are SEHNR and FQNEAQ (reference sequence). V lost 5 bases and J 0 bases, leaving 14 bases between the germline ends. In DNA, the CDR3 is TGTGCCAGCAGCCAATCATGGTCGAGCTCCTACAATGAGCAGTTCTTC. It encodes CASSQSWSSSYNEQFF.

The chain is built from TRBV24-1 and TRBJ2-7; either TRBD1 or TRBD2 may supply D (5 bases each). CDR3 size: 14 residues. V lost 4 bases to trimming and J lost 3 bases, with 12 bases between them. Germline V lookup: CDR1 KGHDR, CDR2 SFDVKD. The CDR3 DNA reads TGTGCCACCAGTGACCCGGGACCGTACTACGAGCAGTACTTC. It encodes CATSDPGPYYEQYF.

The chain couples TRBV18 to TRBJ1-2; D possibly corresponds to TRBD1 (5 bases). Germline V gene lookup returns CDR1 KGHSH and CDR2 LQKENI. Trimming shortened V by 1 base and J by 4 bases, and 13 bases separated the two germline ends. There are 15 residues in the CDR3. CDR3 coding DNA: TGTGCCAGCTCACCACGAGACAGCGCGCTCTATGGCTACACCTTC. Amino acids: CASSPRDSALYGYTF.

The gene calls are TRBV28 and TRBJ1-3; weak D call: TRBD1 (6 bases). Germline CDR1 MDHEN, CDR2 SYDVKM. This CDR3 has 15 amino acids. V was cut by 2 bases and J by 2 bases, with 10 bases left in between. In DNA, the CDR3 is TGTGCCAGCAGTTTAGCGGCAGGGGCTGGAAACACCATATATTTT. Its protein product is CASSLAAGAGNTIYF. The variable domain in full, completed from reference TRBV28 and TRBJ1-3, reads DVKVTQSSRYLVKRTGEKVFLECVQDMDHENMFWYRQDPGLGLRLIYFSYDVKMKEKGDIPEGYSVSREKKERFSLILESASTNQTSMYLCASSLAAGAGNTIYFGEGSWLTVV.

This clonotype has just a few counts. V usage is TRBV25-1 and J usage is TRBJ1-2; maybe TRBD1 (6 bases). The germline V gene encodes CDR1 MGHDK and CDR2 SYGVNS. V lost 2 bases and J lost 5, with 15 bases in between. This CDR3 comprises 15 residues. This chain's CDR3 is CASSESGGGWYGYTF. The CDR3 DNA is TGTGCCAGCAGTGAAAGTGGAGGGGGATGGTATGGCTACACCTTC.

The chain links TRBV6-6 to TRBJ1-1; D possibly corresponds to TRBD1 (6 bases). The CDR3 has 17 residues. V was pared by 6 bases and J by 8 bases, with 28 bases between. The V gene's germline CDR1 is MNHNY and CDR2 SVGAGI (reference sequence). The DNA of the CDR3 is TGTGCCAGCAGGCGGTGGGGCTTGACAGGACCCTTTCCAGAAGCTTTCTTT. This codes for CASRRWGLTGPFPEAFF.

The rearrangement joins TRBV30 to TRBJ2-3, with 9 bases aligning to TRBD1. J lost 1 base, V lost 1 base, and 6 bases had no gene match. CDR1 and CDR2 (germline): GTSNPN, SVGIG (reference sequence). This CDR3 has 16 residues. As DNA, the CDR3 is TGTGCCTGGAGTGGCCTACAGGGGGCTGGCACAGATACGCAGTATTTT. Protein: CAWSGLQGAGTDTQYF.

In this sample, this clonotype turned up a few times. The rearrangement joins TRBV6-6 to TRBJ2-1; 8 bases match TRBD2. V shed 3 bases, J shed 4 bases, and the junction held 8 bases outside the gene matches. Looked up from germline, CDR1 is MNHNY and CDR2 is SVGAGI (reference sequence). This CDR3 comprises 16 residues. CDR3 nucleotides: TGTGCCAGCAGTTATGATCTGCGGGGGGTTTACAATGAGCAGTTCTTC. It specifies CASSYDLRGVYNEQFF.

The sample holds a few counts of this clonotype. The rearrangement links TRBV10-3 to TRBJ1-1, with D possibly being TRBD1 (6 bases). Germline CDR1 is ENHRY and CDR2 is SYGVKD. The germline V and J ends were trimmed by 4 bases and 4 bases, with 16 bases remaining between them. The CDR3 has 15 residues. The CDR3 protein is CAISGIGRGVTEAFF. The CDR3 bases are TGTGCCATCAGTGGAATCGGCAGGGGTGTCACTGAAGCTTTCTTT.